This is a list of T cell receptor beta chains from one sample in a study of blood T cell repertoires in COVID-19. TCRdb's copy holds only in-frame clones and misses some; the assay was immunoSEQ multiplex PCR. The sample carries about 230,000 clones, roughly nine tenths recorded once. The sequenced sample consisted of PBMCs or T cells enriched from blood (not recorded which). These TCRs come from a woman aged 45-65 years in a cohort exposed to, infected with or recovered from COVID-19 (not recorded which). Both conserved end residues are trimmed from each CDR3. D genes are given only for firm matches. Only some rows state a clone size, as once, few, many or a class for expanded clones.

ASSLSRTTSLDEQF,-,TRBJ2-1,TRBV7-3,-
ASSTGQGGQPQH,-,TRBJ1-5,TRBV9,TRBD1
ASSPDRVPYGYT,-,TRBJ1-2,TRBV4-3,TRBD1
ASSSTRPPDTQY,few,TRBJ2-3,TRBV7-9,-
ASSQVGGPTGELF,-,TRBJ2-2,TRBV3-1/TRBV3-2,-
ASSLGVGSPLH,-,TRBJ1-6,TRBV27,-
ASSPLQREQY,once,TRBJ2-7,TRBV18,-
ASSFQTGGYEQY,-,TRBJ2-7,TRBV7-2,TRBD1
ASSRGLAGVQLKTQY,-,TRBJ2-5,TRBV4-1,TRBD2
ASSDAQANEKLF,-,TRBJ1-4,TRBV5-1,-
ASSTTPGQESRNTEAF,once,TRBJ1-1,TRBV21-1,-
ASSPRGTDNEKLF,-,TRBJ1-4,TRBV4-3,-
ASSDGTTSDIQY,-,TRBJ2-4,TRBV9,-
ASSLSERPGGKGLVYGYT,-,TRBJ1-2,TRBV27,TRBD1
ASRPIDRVLNTGELF,-,TRBJ2-2,TRBV28,TRBD1
ASSLGGSPYEQY,-,TRBJ2-7,TRBV11-3,TRBD2
AWTRGGYGYT,-,TRBJ1-2,TRBV30,-
ASSPNLRQAGYGYT,few,TRBJ1-2,TRBV6-2/TRBV6-3,-
ASSLGQQNSPLH,-,TRBJ1-6,TRBV7-9,-
ASSFSGVDQPQH,-,TRBJ1-5,TRBV11-2,-
ASSLAPVGTGGLLLY,-,TRBJ2-7,TRBV6-2/TRBV6-3,TRBD1
ASSQDGDSGGAYNEQF,-,TRBJ2-1,TRBV4-2,TRBD2
ASSLWTGGGDTQY,-,TRBJ2-3,TRBV5-1,TRBD2
ASSPGQGANYGYT,-,TRBJ1-2,TRBV27,TRBD1
ASSSAGDQPQH,-,TRBJ1-5,TRBV5-1,-
ASSQTGWNEKLF,-,TRBJ1-4,TRBV7-2,TRBD1
ASSLAWGGRVYEQY,-,TRBJ2-7,TRBV7-2,TRBD2
ASGATNNEKLF,once,TRBJ1-4,TRBV2,-
ASSKPRLAGGNEQF,-,TRBJ2-1,TRBV19,TRBD2
AWKWGGANYNEQF,-,TRBJ2-1,TRBV30,-
ASSYSGGGTDTQY,-,TRBJ2-3,TRBV5-4,TRBD2
ASHNRGTSNTEAF,-,TRBJ1-1,TRBV19,TRBD1
ASSSYRDYGYT,once,TRBJ1-2,TRBV5-5,-
ASSRQNYGYT,-,TRBJ1-2,TRBV28,-
AISESPQGSTGNTIY,-,TRBJ1-3,TRBV10-3,-
ASGRNSYNTEAF,-,TRBJ1-1,TRBV12-5,-
ASSTQGSWETQY,-,TRBJ2-5,TRBV19,-
ASRGIWSSRETQY,-,TRBJ2-5,TRBV7-8,-
ASSQDVGGENTQY,few,TRBJ2-3,TRBV4-3,TRBD2
ASSSLGVFTGF,-,TRBJ2-1,TRBV11-2,-
ASSPEGGTQY,-,TRBJ2-3,TRBV7-3,-
ASSQGSGNTIY,-,TRBJ1-3,TRBV28,-
ASSHLGQTYNEQF,-,TRBJ2-1,TRBV3-1/TRBV3-2,-
ASSTDINQPQH,-,TRBJ1-5,TRBV2,-
ASSLQITGVDEQF,-,TRBJ2-1,TRBV6-2/TRBV6-3,TRBD1
SADSSGNTIY,-,TRBJ1-3,TRBV29-1,-
ASSFSGQGYYGYT,-,TRBJ1-2,TRBV5-6,TRBD1
ASSRYRAENTEAF,-,TRBJ1-1,TRBV7-9,-
ASGPSMTSTDTQY,-,TRBJ2-3,TRBV12-5,-
ASSLVLGGSTEAF,-,TRBJ1-1,TRBV5-8,-
ASNRGLTGELF,-,TRBJ2-2,TRBV11-2,TRBD1
AISEAKGTATYEQY,few,TRBJ2-7,TRBV10-3,TRBD1
ASSVSGGANTEAF,-,TRBJ1-1,TRBV27,-
ATKDRVQPQH,-,TRBJ1-5,TRBV6-5,TRBD1